Each of the 23 T cell receptor beta chains below was sequenced from the same sample in a study of blood T cell repertoires in COVID-19. This table comes from immunoSEQ multiplex PCR, and its TCRdb copy is limited to in-frame clones, with some not included. Of 90,000 to 120,000 clones detected, around nine tenths appear once; the ten largest clones hold more than 0.9%. The specimen sequenced was peripheral blood. All receptors derive from a woman under 40 with acute or convalescent COVID-19.

V usage is TRBV28 and J usage is TRBJ2-2; perhaps TRBD1 as D (5 bases). CDR3 length: 15 amino acids. Germline-derived CDR1 and CDR2 are MDHEN and SYDVKM. V was pared by 3 bases and J by 7 bases, with 15 bases between. The CDR3 sequence is CASSFRQGEVGELFF. CDR3 in DNA: TGTGCCAGCAGTTTTCGGCAGGGCGAAGTCGGGGAGCTGTTTTTT. Using reference TRBV28 and TRBJ2-2 for the parts outside the CDR3, the full variable domain is DVKVTQSSRYLVKRTGEKVFLECVQDMDHENMFWYRQDPGLGLRLIYFSYDVKMKEKGDIPEGYSVSREKKERFSLILESASTNQTSMYLCASSFRQGEVGELFFGEGSRLTVL.

V is TRBV5-1 and J is TRBJ1-1; no definite D call. The CDR3 covers 15 residues. Trimming left V 0 bases short and J 0 bases short, with 9 bases between. Germline V gene sequence: CDR1 SGHRS, CDR2 YFSETQ. The CDR3 loop is CASSLGDGMNTEAFF. The CDR3 region has the DNA TGCGCCAGCAGCTTGGGAGACGGGATGAACACTGAAGCTTTCTTT.

This chain connects TRBV4-1 to TRBJ2-3, with 7 bases identical to TRBD1. This CDR3 is 16 amino acids long. Germline V gene data show CDR1 as MGHRA and CDR2 as YSYEKL. V dropped 1 base and J dropped 0; count of bases not matched to a gene: 4. The CDR3 sequence is CASSQGWTGSTDTQYF. The CDR3, as DNA: TGCGCCAGCAGCCAAGGTTGGACAGGAAGCACAGATACGCAGTATTTT.

V and J are TRBV6-6 and TRBJ2-1; 9 bases align to TRBD2. This CDR3 is 15 amino acids long. The germline V gene has CDR1 MNHNY and CDR2 SVGAGI (reference sequence). J lost 0 bases, V lost 6 bases, and 3 bases had no gene match. Here the CDR3 DNA reads TGTGCCAGCAGGGGACTAGCAGTCTCCTACAATGAGCAGTTCTTC. This translates into CASRGLAVSYNEQFF.

V is TRBV24-1 and J is TRBJ1-5; D unclear. The CDR3 totals 13 residues. The germline CDR1 and CDR2 sequences are KGHDR and SFDVKD. V was trimmed by 5 bases and J by 0 bases, leaving 4 bases between them. CDR3 bases: TGTGCCACCAGTGCCGGTAGCAATCAGCCCCAGCATTTT. Translation gives CATSAGSNQPQHF.

This clone was observed many times. The rearrangement joins TRBV18 to TRBJ2-1; TRBD2 matches at 16 bases. Germline values: CDR1 KGHSH, CDR2 LQKENI. V trimming: 6 bases; J trimming: 8 bases; junction bases outside the gene matches: 7. There are 16 residues in the CDR3. The CDR3 bases are TGTGCCAGCTCTACCGGGACTAGCGGGAGGGATGATGAGCAGTTCTTC. Translation: CASSTGTSGRDDEQFF.

V is TRBV13 and J is TRBJ2-7, with 9 positions matching TRBD1. Germline V lookup: CDR1 PRHDT, CDR2 FYEKMQ (reference sequence). The length of the CDR3 is 15 residues. Germline trimming cut 5 bases from V and 1 base from J; bases unmatched to any gene: 6. CDR3 loop: CASSTDRGASYEQYF. DNA for the CDR3: TGTGCCAGCAGCACAGACAGGGGGGCTTCCTACGAGCAGTACTTC.

In this sample, this clone turned up a few times. CDR3 DNA: TGTGCCAGCACAATAGACAGGGCCAACGGAAAACTGTTTTTT. Translating gives CASTIDRANGKLFF. The chain has TRBV2 and TRBJ1-4; 7 bases map to TRBD1. The J segment lost 10 bases and the V segment lost 7 bases, leaving 12 bases of the junction unmatched. Germline loops: CDR1 SNHLY, CDR2 FYNNEI. The CDR3 runs to 14 residues.

The genes are TRBV3-1 (or the pseudogene TRBV3-2) and TRBJ2-7; 8 nucleotides agree with TRBD2. The CDR3 has 14 residues. V shed 4 bases and J 4 bases; nucleotides not matched to a gene: 6. CDR1 and CDR2 from the germline V gene are LGHDT and YNNKEL (reference sequence). CDR3 region: CASSLIGGGYEQYF. The CDR3 nucleotides are TGTGCCAGCAGCCTAATCGGGGGGGGTTACGAGCAGTACTTC.

The J gene is TRBJ2-1, the V gene TRBV9; D may be TRBD2 (6 bases). Germline V CDR1 and CDR2: SGDLS, YYNGEE. V was trimmed by 0 bases and J by 4 bases, leaving 11 bases between them. CDR3 length equals 15 residues. Written as DNA, the CDR3 is TGTGCCAGCAGCGTAGCGGGGGTCATATACAATGAGCAGTTCTTC. Protein sequence: CASSVAGVIYNEQFF.

This sequence joins TRBV4-3 and TRBJ1-6; maybe TRBD1 (6 bases). Germline assignment: CDR1 LGHNA and CDR2 YSLEER. Trimming removed 0 bases at V and 7 bases at J, with 13 bases between. CDR3 length: 16 residues. Here the CDR3 reads CASSQEGGRGNSPLHF. The CDR3 DNA reads as TGCGCCAGCAGCCAAGAGGGGGGGCGAGGGAATTCACCCCTCCACTTT.

This clone was seen only once. The rearrangement joins TRBV4-2 to TRBJ1-1; D might be TRBD1 (6 bases). Germline CDR1 is LGHNA and CDR2 is YNFKEQ. Trimming cost V 4 bases and J 1 base, with 10 bases left between them. The CDR3 spans 14 residues. The CDR3 sequence is CASSRTDRNTEAFF. CDR3 coding DNA: TGTGCCAGCAGCCGCACGGACAGGAACACTGAAGCTTTCTTT.

CDR3 sequence: CATVGQGNNEQFF. As DNA, the CDR3 is TGTGCCACCGTCGGACAGGGTAACAATGAGCAGTTCTTC. The chain recombines TRBV24-1 with TRBJ2-1; 8 bases are shared with TRBD1. Germline V gene data show CDR1 as KGHDR and CDR2 as SFDVKD. The V segment lost 9 bases and the J segment 5 bases; nucleotides outside the gene matches: 5. The CDR3 spans 13 residues.

The V and J genes are TRBV4-1 and TRBJ2-7; the D gene is possibly TRBD2 (5 bases). The CDR3 is made up of 13 amino acids. Trimming removed 4 bases from V and 0 bases from J, with 7 bases in between. Germline CDR1 is MGHRA and CDR2 is YSYEKL. CDR3 nucleotide sequence: TGCGCCAGCAGCCGAGGGATCTCCTACGAGCAGTACTTC. This sequence encodes CASSRGISYEQYF.

The chain uses TRBV28 and TRBJ1-5, with D perhaps matching TRBD1 (5 bases). This CDR3 contains 14 residues. Deletions cut 6 bases from V and 3 bases from J, with 12 bases between. CDR1 and CDR2 (germline): MDHEN, SYDVKM. CDR3 amino acids: CASREGAANQPQHF. In DNA form, the CDR3 reads TGTGCCAGCAGAGAAGGGGCGGCCAATCAGCCCCAGCATTTT.

The chain employs TRBV6-2 or TRBV6-3 and TRBJ2-3, with 7 nucleotides matching TRBD2. Germline values: CDR1 MNHEY, CDR2 SVGEGT. The ends lost 6 bases at V and 7 bases at J; junction bases unmatched: 4. CDR3 length: 12 amino acids. CDR3 bases: TGTGCCAGCAGCTGGACTAGTTATACGCAGTATTTT. The encoded protein is CASSWTSYTQYF.

This clone was recorded a few times. The genes are TRBV4-2 and TRBJ2-5, with 8 bases identical to TRBD1. There are 16 residues in the CDR3. Trimming took 3 bases from V and 4 from J; bases not matched to a gene: 10. From germline, CDR1 is LGHNA and CDR2 YNFKEQ. The CDR3 is CASSQVSGQGLETQYF. The CDR3 DNA sequence: TGTGCCAGCAGCCAGGTCTCAGGACAGGGATTAGAGACCCAGTACTTC.

This chain links TRBV18 with TRBJ2-7, with a possible D match to TRBD2 (5 bases). CDR1 and CDR2 from the germline V gene are KGHSH and LQKENI. CDR3 length: 14 residues. Trimming removed 3 bases from V and 3 bases from J, with 12 bases in between. The CDR3 DNA reads TGTGCCAGCTCACCCACCGAGGGTAGCTACGAGCAGTACTTC. Encoded protein: CASSPTEGSYEQYF.

V is TRBV7-9 and J is TRBJ1-4, with 8 bases fitting TRBD1. The V gene end was trimmed by 6 bases and the J gene end by 14 bases; junction bases not matched to a gene: 29. Germline CDR1 SEHNR, CDR2 FQNEAQ (reference sequence). The CDR3 covers 19 residues. The DNA for the CDR3 is TGTGCCAGCAGTTTTTCCGGGACAGGCGGCCCCTCTTTAATGAAACGGCTGTTTTTT. Its protein product is CASSFSGTGGPSLMKRLFF.

This rearrangement joins TRBV28 to TRBJ2-3, with 9 bases matching TRBD1. The V and J ends lost 5 bases and 4 bases, in that order; junction bases with no gene match: 13. The CDR3 runs to 17 residues. CDR1 and CDR2 (germline): MDHEN, SYDVKM. The CDR3 DNA follows: TGTGCCAGCAGTCCACACGGGGGACAGGGTAGGGCAGATACGCAGTATTTT. This translates into CASSPHGGQGRADTQYF.

The J gene is TRBJ2-4, the V gene TRBV10-3; D possibly corresponds to TRBD1 (5 bases). Per germline, CDR1 ENHRY and CDR2 SYGVKD. Trimming removed 4 bases from V and 9 bases from J, with 25 bases in between. The CDR3 is 17 amino acids. DNA for the CDR3: TGTGCCATCAGTGGGTCATTCGGACGCAAGGGGCAGGTCATTCAGTACTTC. Translating gives CAISGSFGRKGQVIQYF.

This clone was seen just once. This chain connects TRBV10-3 to TRBJ2-3; D might be TRBD2 (6 bases). CDR1 ENHRY and CDR2 SYGVKD come from the germline V gene. Trimming pared 1 base from V and 0 bases from J, leaving 14 bases between. This CDR3 contains 17 residues. This CDR3 reads CAISEWGSGKSTDTQYF. The DNA of the CDR3 is TGTGCCATCAGTGAGTGGGGTAGCGGAAAAAGCACAGATACGCAGTATTTT.

The rearrangement uses TRBV11-2 and TRBJ2-3, with 8 nucleotides matching TRBD2. The CDR3 length is 17 residues. The V gene end was trimmed by 5 bases and the J gene end by 4 bases; junction bases not matched to a gene: 14. Germline CDR1 is SGHAT and CDR2 is FQNNGV. This CDR3 reads CASSPNLGAGGADTQYF. CDR3 DNA: TGTGCCAGCAGCCCCAACCTGGGAGCCGGGGGGGCAGATACGCAGTATTTT.